One T cell receptor beta chain is described in this entry. Its antigen is unknown. Per-base quality was not reported, and no clone a single base away is much larger than it. Libraries were constructed by 5' RACE. The instrument given in TCRdb is Illumina HiSeq 2500. A second PCR of roughly 7 to 11 cycles was performed with a sample-barcoded 5' primer and a J-beta primer mix. Each TCR beta cDNA molecule received a unique molecular identifier from a template-switch 5' adaptor carrying 12 random nucleotides. Each sample yielded at least 3 million CDR3-containing paired-end reads. The Mint cDNA synthesis kit, primed by a TRBC-specific oligonucleotide, was used to synthesize first-strand cDNA from all RNA. Following uracil-DNA glycosylase treatment, a first 18-cycle PCR with universal primers M1SS and BC2_uni_R was performed on all cDNA. Processing in the source paper ran as follows. Normalization of each sample was performed by random selection of 1 million high-quality reads, each carrying a distinct molecular identifier. Reads with shared molecular identifiers were discarded instead of being binned into consensus sequences. MiTCR, run with a Q25 quality threshold and the strictest error-elimination algorithm, handled CDR3 identification, clonotype clustering and error correction. Lower-bound total TCR beta diversity was estimated with a nonparametric unseen species model using Euler transformation. TCRdb trimmed the raw reads at Q25, called clones with MiXCR and kept productive beta chains. Rows with one shared CDR3 protein collapse into an entry with the most common genes and DNA. TCRdb assigned the V and J calls; the authors' analysis was not used. In all, the sample holds roughly 680,000 distinct CDR3 sequences, and around 50% of those were seen once. The leading ten clones occupy roughly 14% of the sample.

The germline V gene provides CDR1 SGHVS and CDR2 FQNEAQ. Deletion took 1 base off V and 5 bases off J, with a span of 30 bases between the germline ends. The CDR3 runs 21 residues from the cysteine to the phenylalanine. Only the CDR3 DNA is retained, 63 bases long and in frame from the first base. The donors were some 39 Caucasian individuals from Russia, aged about 6 to 95 years, who were systemically healthy. Approximately 10 milliliters of peripheral blood were collected from each donor into EDTA-treated Vacutainer tubes. PBMCs were isolated by Ficoll-Paque density-gradient centrifugation, with at least 6.5 million obtained per sample. Trizol reagent was used to extract total RNA from the PBMCs, yielding at least 5.5 micrograms per sample. For every donor, flow cytometry on a PBMC aliquot measured the percentage of naive CD45RAhigh/CD27high T cells. This specimen belongs to a study of blood T cells in healthy people across ages (dated by TCRdb to the mid-2010s). About the investigation overall: In model experiments, template switching captured roughly one uniquely barcoded TCR beta cDNA molecule for every two T cells. Using deep sequencing normalized with unique cDNA molecular identifiers, the study measured how TCR beta repertoire diversity changes with age. The donors were divided into four age groups: young (average around 17 years), middle-aged (about 41), aged (about 60) and long-lived (82). Donors of different ages were randomly distributed across sequencing lanes to avoid experimental bias. The study analyzed two additional independent replicas of 1 million unique cDNA reads from the same blood draw for two donors, one aged 18 to 30 and one aged 80 or older.

The study at large found these results: As age increased, observed TCR beta diversity per million T cells dropped in a roughly linear way, and a significant reduction was already evident by age about 40. Compared with the aged group, the long-lived group had more naive CD4+ T cells, fewer expanded clones and increased TCR diversity, a pattern suggesting age selection. Because profiling used bulk unsorted PBMCs, naive and antigen-experienced compartments could not be compared conclusively. There was a strong correlation between observed TCR beta diversity and the percentage of naive T cells measured by flow cytometry. Because the CMV infection status of the donors was unknown, age-related changes in expanded clonotypes may potentially have been confounded. Total diversity estimates from one million sequenced T cells were considered lower bounds and underestimates.

Sequencing used blood. The chain was built from TRBV7-8 and TRBJ2-1; a tentative D call is TRBD1 (6 bases match). This clonotype originated in a woman older than 75 in good health. The CDR3 is CASSLDRQGFKGRLAHNEQFF. DNA sequence: TGTGCCAGCAGCTTAGACCGTCAGGGGTTTAAGGGCCGCCTAGCCCACAATGAGCAGTTCTTC. The variable domain in full, with residues beyond the CDR3 obtained from the reference TRBV7-8 and TRBJ2-1 genes, is GAGVSQSPRYKVAKRGQDVALRCDPISGHVSLFWYQQALGQGPEFLTYFQNEAQLDKSGLPSDRFFAERPEGSVSTLKIQRTQQEDSAVYLCASSLDRQGFKGRLAHNEQFFGPGTRLTVL.